The 25 T cell receptor beta chains presented below share a single source sample, sequenced in a study of blood T cells in healthy people across ages. The authors ran a second PCR of 7 to 11 cycles using a sample-barcoded 5' primer and a J-beta primer mix. TCRdb recomputed calls from the 5' RACE reads with MiXCR, one row per CDR3 protein. Of about 720,000 distinct CDR3 sequences in the sample, 20% to 25% were seen once. The sequencing input was blood. The receptors were sampled from a man between 65 and 85 years old in good health.

V gene TRBV12-3 or TRBV12-4 combines with J gene TRBJ2-1; 10 positions agree with TRBD1. This CDR3 has 14 amino acids. V was pared by 5 bases and J by 8 bases, with 6 bases of the junction left unmatched. The CDR3 loop is CASSPWGQGYEQFF. The CDR3 DNA reads as TGTGCCAGCAGTCCATGGGGACAGGGGTATGAGCAGTTCTTC.

This chain joins TRBV7-9 and TRBJ2-1; D remains ambiguous. Trimming pared 7 bases from V and 14 bases from J, leaving 9 bases between. The germline CDR1 and CDR2 sequences are SEHNR and FQNEAQ (reference sequence). This CDR3 comprises 9 residues. CDR3 nucleotide sequence: TGTGCCAGCACCCTACACGAGTTCTTC. This codes for CASTLHEFF.

The genes are TRBV6-5 and TRBJ1-2; D not resolved. CDR1 is MNHEY, CDR2 SVGAGI, per germline. V was pared by 0 bases and J by 2 bases, with 7 bases between. This CDR3 has 14 residues. In DNA, the CDR3 is TGTGCCAGCAGTTACTCGAGGCTGAACTATGGCTACACCTTC. Encoded protein: CASSYSRLNYGYTF.

V and J are TRBV12-3 or TRBV12-4 and TRBJ1-5; 7 bases align to TRBD1. The CDR3 spans 14 residues. The V and J ends lost 3 bases and 6 bases, in that order; junction bases with no gene match: 5. The CDR3 is CASSFDRAAQPQHF. CDR3 sequence (DNA): TGTGCCAGCAGTTTCGACAGGGCGGCTCAGCCCCAGCATTTT.

The rearrangement uses TRBV24-1 and TRBJ2-5, with D unclear. Matching the DNA end better, TRBJ2-1 makes the J call doubtful. The CDR3 sequence is 12 residues long. Germline V gene sequence: CDR1 KGHDR, CDR2 SFDVKD. This CDR3 is CATSNYVGGQFF. CDR3 nucleotides: TGTGCCACCAGTAACTACGTCGGTGGGCAGTTCTTC.

In the case of this clonotype: A read error may account for a junction end that differs from germline. The rearrangement links TRBV7-2 to TRBJ2-3; TRBD1 matches at 10 bases. The CDR3 is made up of 15 amino acids. Germline lookup yields CDR1 SGHTA and CDR2 FQGNSA. Here the CDR3 reads CASSLRGQGSDTQYF. The CDR3 DNA sequence: TGTGCCAGCAGCTTACGGGGACAGGGGTCAGATACACAGTATTTT.

The rearrangement joins TRBV29-1 to TRBJ1-2; 8 nucleotides align to TRBD1. Germline-derived CDR1 and CDR2 are SQVTM and ANQGSEA. The V segment lost 4 bases and the J segment 4 bases; nucleotides outside the gene matches: 17. CDR3 size: 17 residues. The CDR3 nucleotides are TGCAGCGTTGGTCCCGCCCTGGTAGAAGACAGGGGCTATGGCTACACCTTC. Its protein is CSVGPALVEDRGYGYTF.

V gene TRBV5-6 combines with J gene TRBJ1-6; D is unclear. Per germline, CDR1 SGHDT and CDR2 YYEEEE. Trimming took off 5 bases at V and 4 bases at J, with 16 bases between the two ends. The CDR3 contains 16 residues. The CDR3 loop reads CASRGADGLYNSPLHF. CDR3 DNA: TGTGCCAGCAGAGGTGCGGACGGTCTTTATAATTCACCCCTCCACTTT. Supplemented by reference TRBV5-6 and TRBJ1-6, the full variable domain reads DAGVTQSPTHLIKTRGQQVTLRCSPKSGHDTVSWYQQALGQGPQFIFQYYEEEERQRGNFPDRFSGHQFPNYSSELNVNALLLGDSALYLCASRGADGLYNSPLHFGNGTRLTVT.

This clonotype was recorded a few times. The chain has TRBV7-9 and TRBJ1-2; 8 bases fit TRBD1. The CDR3 contains 14 residues. CDR1 and CDR2 (germline): SEHNR, FQNEAQ (reference sequence). After removal of 8 bases from V and 2 bases from J, the junction contained 7 bases not matched to a gene. In DNA, the CDR3 is TGTGCCAGCGGAGGACAGGGACTAAACTATGGCTACACCTTC. This sequence encodes CASGGQGLNYGYTF.

This chain joins TRBV27 and TRBJ1-2; no definite D call. Germline loops: CDR1 MNHEY, CDR2 SMNVEV (reference sequence). Trimming took 6 bases from V and 10 from J, leaving 18 bases between them. The CDR3 has 13 residues. This chain's CDR3 is CASSPIGKRTYTF. CDR3 DNA sequence: TGTGCCAGCAGCCCGATAGGGAAGAGGACCTACACCTTC.

This chain joins TRBV7-3 and TRBJ1-1, with a tentative D call TRBD1 (5 bases). Trimming shortened V by 4 bases and J by 5 bases, and 11 bases separated the two germline ends. The CDR3 runs 13 residues. Germline V lookup: CDR1 SGHTA, CDR2 FQGTGA. The CDR3 DNA sequence: TGTGCCAGCAGCTACACAGGAGAAACTGAAGCTTTCTTT. Encoded protein: CASSYTGETEAFF.

This clonotype was seen a handful of times. The V gene is TRBV7-3, the J gene TRBJ2-1; possible D gene TRBD2, 6 bases. This CDR3 has 15 residues. Between the trimmed V and J ends, which lost 2 bases and 7 bases, there was a span of 15 bases. Germline CDR1 is SGHTA and CDR2 is FQGTGA. The CDR3 is CASSLYGGMGNEQFF. Written as DNA, the CDR3 is TGTGCCAGCAGCTTATATGGGGGGATGGGGAATGAGCAGTTCTTC.

The DNA for the CDR3 is TGTGCCACCAGTGACCGAGACTTAGCTCGGGATGAGCAGTTCTTC. As protein: CATSDRDLARDEQFF. This chain links TRBV24-1 with TRBJ2-1; D is unclear. V lost 4 bases, J lost 8 bases, and 17 bases lay in between. Germline V lookup: CDR1 KGHDR, CDR2 SFDVKD. The CDR3 covers 15 residues.

This clonotype occurred a few times. The genes are TRBV15 and TRBJ1-1; the D is unclear. Germline V gene data show CDR1 as LNHNV and CDR2 as YYDKDF (reference sequence). The CDR3 length is 12 residues. Trimming took off 1 base at V and 8 bases at J, with 8 bases between the two ends. CDR3 region: CATSRGFDEAFF. The DNA of the CDR3 is TGTGCCACCAGCAGAGGTTTCGACGAAGCTTTCTTT.

This clonotype showed up just a few times. The chain joins TRBV11-2 to TRBJ2-1; 7 bases agree with TRBD1. Losses at the gene ends were 3 bases for V and 8 bases for J; bases not matched to a gene: 10. The CDR3 totals 15 residues. CDR1 and CDR2 (germline): SGHAT, FQNNGV. Written as DNA, the CDR3 is TGTGCCAGCAGCTTCAGGGACAGAAACCCCGATGAGCAGTTCTTC. This translates into CASSFRDRNPDEQFF.

This clonotype has only a few counts. Here the CDR3 DNA reads TGTGCCAGCTCACCCTTGACAGGGCACACCGGGGAGCTGTTTTTT. Amino acids: CASSPLTGHTGELFF. The J gene is TRBJ2-2, the V gene TRBV18; 7 nucleotides line up with TRBD1. The CDR3 totals 15 residues. Unmatched junction bases numbered 4, after V lost 3 bases and J lost 3 bases. Germline assignment: CDR1 KGHSH and CDR2 LQKENI.

The chain combines TRBV7-3 with TRBJ2-3; D is tentatively TRBD1 or TRBD2 (5 bases each). V was clipped by 5 bases and J by 2 bases, with 11 bases between them. The germline CDR1 and CDR2 sequences are SGHTA and FQGTGA. The CDR3 is 14 residues long. The DNA of the CDR3 is TGTGCCAGCAGCCCCTGGGGGACCACAGATACGCAGTATTTT. It encodes CASSPWGTTDTQYF.

This clonotype was seen a handful of times. V usage is TRBV28 and J usage is TRBJ2-1, with 8 bases that match TRBD2. The CDR3 has 15 amino acids. Germline V gives CDR1 MDHEN, CDR2 SYDVKM. The V and J ends lost 8 bases and 2 bases, in that order; junction bases with no gene match: 8. Here the CDR3 DNA reads TGTGCCAGCCGGACTAGCCCCCCCCCCTACAATGAGCAGTTCTTC. It encodes CASRTSPPPYNEQFF.

The V gene is TRBV5-1, the J gene TRBJ2-5; TRBD1 matches at 8 bases. The germline V gene encodes CDR1 SGHRS and CDR2 YFSETQ. This CDR3 is 16 amino acids long. After removal of 4 bases from V and 3 bases from J, the junction contained 11 bases not matched to a gene. CDR3 DNA: TGCGCCAGCAGCCCCGGGGCAGGGGGCGTGAAAGAGACCCAGTACTTC. Protein: CASSPGAGGVKETQYF.

This clonotype was picked up a small number of times. The CDR3 DNA follows: TGTGCCAGCAGCGTAAATAAAAGGGGCGGGTCCTACAATGAGCAGTTCTTC. This gives the protein CASSVNKRGGSYNEQFF. V gene TRBV9 combines with J gene TRBJ2-1, with D possibly called TRBD1 or TRBD2 (5 bases each). The CDR3 contains 17 residues. The V end was cut by 1 base, the J end by 1 base, with 15 bases between. Germline CDR1 and CDR2: SGDLS and YYNGEE.

This clonotype was observed a handful of times. The chain employs TRBV20-1 and TRBJ2-1, with a weak D call TRBD2 (6 bases). This CDR3 has 12 residues. Trimming removed 5 bases at V and 9 bases at J, with 14 bases between. CDR1 and CDR2 from the germline V gene are DFQATT and SNEGSKA (reference sequence). CDR3 loop: CSAERLVVEQFF. The DNA of the CDR3 is TGCAGTGCTGAAAGACTAGTTGTTGAGCAGTTCTTC.

The gene calls are TRBV9 and TRBJ2-3; D not certain. The CDR3 runs to 15 residues. V lost 0 bases and J lost 2, with 10 bases in between. CDR1 and CDR2 from the germline V gene are SGDLS and YYNGEE. As DNA, the CDR3 is TGTGCCAGCAGCGTAGCCCCCTTAATCACAGATACGCAGTATTTT. Translation: CASSVAPLITDTQYF. The variable domain in full, with the rest retrieved from reference TRBV9 and TRBJ2-3, is DSGVTQTPKHLITATGQRVTLRCSPRSGDLSVYWYQQSLDQGLQFLIQYYNGEERAKGNILERFSAQQFPDLHSELNLSSLELGDSALYFCASSVAPLITDTQYFGPGTRLTVL.

In its sample, this clonotype was seen a few times. The gene calls are TRBV3-1 and TRBJ2-5; 12 bases agree with TRBD2. Germline values: CDR1 LGHDT, CDR2 YNNKEL (reference sequence). This CDR3 comprises 15 residues. V dropped 3 bases and J dropped 6; count of bases not matched to a gene: 5. The CDR3 nucleotides are TGTGCCAGCAGCCAGCTGACTAGCGGGAGACAGACCCAGTACTTC. Translating it yields CASSQLTSGRQTQYF.

This chain links TRBV7-9 with TRBJ1-1; D is possibly TRBD1 (5 bases). Germline CDR1 and CDR2: SEHNR and FQNEAQ (reference sequence). The CDR3 runs to 16 residues. V lost 4 bases and J 0 bases, leaving 15 bases between the germline ends. This CDR3 is CASSSAPMGVNTEAFF. The CDR3 DNA is TGTGCCAGCAGCTCGGCCCCAATGGGGGTGAACACTGAAGCTTTCTTT.

The chain carries TRBV5-1 and TRBJ2-7; 8 nucleotides align to TRBD1. V shed 4 bases, J shed 4 bases, and the junction held 10 bases outside the gene matches. The CDR3 is made up of 15 amino acids. Germline V lookup: CDR1 SGHRS, CDR2 YFSETQ. The CDR3: CASSLGLDRVYEQYF. Written as DNA, the CDR3 is TGCGCCAGCAGCCTTGGTCTGGACAGGGTATACGAGCAGTACTTC.